Below are 18 T cell receptor beta chains sequenced from a single sample in a study of CD8+ T cells in alopecia areata. Extracted RNA was reverse transcribed, and the resulting cDNA served as sequencing template. The data were produced by immunoSEQ multiplex PCR, yet TCRdb's version contains in-frame clones alone and is incomplete. The table has about 300,000 clones, about three fifths seen once. Treatment described: oral pan-JAK inhibitor, 5-10 mg twice daily. Sample: CD4+ T cells sorted from blood, taken at week 24, from a patient treated with tofacitinib. These receptors were taken from a human donor with alopecia areata.

The genes are TRBV5-6 and TRBJ2-5; D perhaps matches TRBD1 (7 bases). CDR1 and CDR2 from the germline V gene are SGHDT and YYEEEE. The CDR3 contains 15 residues. Trimming pared 0 bases from V and 9 bases from J, leaving 18 bases between. The CDR3 region has the DNA TGTGCCAGCAGCTTGGGGAGGGGGCGCCTTGTTGCCCAGTACTTC. The encoded protein is CASSLGRGRLVAQYF. The whole variable domain, remainder taken from reference TRBV5-6 and TRBJ2-5, is DAGVTQSPTHLIKTRGQQVTLRCSPKSGHDTVSWYQQALGQGPQFIFQYYEEEERQRGNFPDRFSGHQFPNYSSELNVNALLLGDSALYLCASSLGRGRLVAQYFGPGTRLLVL.

Details on this clone: The sample carries other DNA sequences with the same CDR3. The chain employs TRBV7-2 and TRBJ1-4; 7 bases line up with TRBD1. This CDR3 has 14 amino acids. Germline trimming cut 5 bases from V and 8 bases from J; bases unmatched to any gene: 8. CDR1 and CDR2 (germline): SGHTA, FQGNSA. The DNA of the CDR3 is TGTGCCAGCAGCCCCGGGACAGCCGAGGAAAAACTGTTTTTT. This translates into CASSPGTAEEKLFF.

This clone appeared a few times. The genes are TRBV7-2 and TRBJ1-6; TRBD1 is a possible D gene (6 bases). Germline V gene lookup returns CDR1 SGHTA and CDR2 FQGNSA. This CDR3 has 16 residues. V gave up 1 base and J gave up 5 bases, with 12 bases separating them. In nucleotides, the CDR3 is TGTGCCAGCAGCTTAGTAGGGGGAGGTGATAATTCACCCCTCCACTTT. Protein sequence: CASSLVGGGDNSPLHF.

With regard to this clone: Other DNA sequences in this sample translate to the same CDR3. V gene TRBV2 combines with J gene TRBJ2-5; the D gene is possibly TRBD1 (5 bases). In germline, CDR1 is SNHLY, CDR2 FYNNEI. Trimming shortened V by 5 bases and J by 1 base, and 8 bases separated the two germline ends. The CDR3 has 13 residues. The CDR3 protein is CASSWTPQETQYF. Written as DNA, the CDR3 is TGTGCCAGCAGTTGGACACCCCAAGAGACCCAGTACTTC.

The chain uses TRBV5-4 and TRBJ1-2, with D unclear. V was shortened by 0 bases and J by 1 base, with 7 bases between the two germline ends. The CDR3 extends over 14 amino acids. Germline V gene lookup returns CDR1 SGHNT and CDR2 YYREEE (reference sequence). The CDR3 DNA reads TGTGCCAGCAGCTTGGGCGCAGTTAACTATGGCTACACCTTC. Protein product: CASSLGAVNYGYTF.

Comment on this clone: Other DNA sequences within the sample encode an identical CDR3. The chain links TRBV5-6 to TRBJ2-5; a possible D gene is TRBD2 (6 bases). V lost 4 bases to trimming and J lost 3 bases, with 10 bases between them. The CDR3 length is 13 residues. Germline assignment: CDR1 SGHDT and CDR2 YYEEEE. DNA of the CDR3: TGTGCCAGCAGCCTAGGCGGGGAAGAGACCCAGTACTTC. It specifies CASSLGGEETQYF.

V is TRBV20-1 and J is TRBJ2-1; D remains unclear. The CDR3 has 11 amino acids. V lost 4 bases to trimming and J lost 9 bases, with 10 bases between them. The germline V gene encodes CDR1 DFQATT and CDR2 SNEGSKA (reference sequence). CDR3 sequence (DNA): TGCAGTGCTAACCTAGAGGCTGAGCAGTTCTTC. Protein product: CSANLEAEQFF.

There are a few counts of this clone. The chain combines TRBV29-1 with TRBJ2-7, with D perhaps assigned TRBD1 or TRBD2 (5 bases each). V was cut by 0 bases and J by 2 bases, with 11 bases left in between. This CDR3 spans 14 amino acids. In germline, CDR1 is SQVTM, CDR2 ANQGSEA. CDR3 sequence reads: CSVEEWQGPYEQYF. In DNA form, the CDR3 reads TGCAGCGTTGAAGAGTGGCAGGGACCCTACGAGCAGTACTTC.

On this clone: The CDR3 ends on some other residue instead of the conserved phenylalanine or tryptophan, so this is likely a read error. The rearrangement joins TRBV2 to TRBJ1-6; 9 positions match TRBD1. Germline V lookup: CDR1 SNHLY, CDR2 FYNNEI. The CDR3 contains 14 residues. With 6 bases clipped from V and 7 bases from J, the junction kept 4 bases outside the gene matches. CDR3 residues: CASSRDRVNSPLHS. As DNA, the CDR3 is TGTGCCAGCAGCCGGGACAGGGTCAATTCACCCCTCCACTCT.

This clone has more than one count but fewer than ten. The chain uses TRBV7-2 and TRBJ2-7, with 7 bases fitting TRBD2. Per the germline V gene, CDR1 is SGHTA and CDR2 is FQGNSA. The CDR3 covers 15 residues. V dropped 5 bases and J dropped 0; count of bases not matched to a gene: 7. The CDR3 loop is CASSTSGVSSYEQYF. Here the CDR3 DNA reads TGTGCCAGCAGCACCAGCGGGGTGAGCTCCTACGAGCAGTACTTC. The full variable domain, completed using reference TRBV7-2 and TRBJ2-7, is GAGVSQSPSNKVTEKGKDVELRCDPISGHTALYWYRQSLGQGLEFLIYFQGNSAPDKSGLPSDRFSAERTGGSVSTLTIQRTQQEDSAVYLCASSTSGVSSYEQYFGPGTRLTVT.

The CDR3 loop reads CASSSGRTASTDTQYF. The CDR3 region has the DNA TGTGCCAGCAGCTCAGGTCGGACAGCTAGCACAGATACGCAGTATTTT. The rearrangement links TRBV7-6 to TRBJ2-3; D may be TRBD1 (6 bases). V was trimmed by 4 bases and J by 0 bases, leaving 14 bases between them. The CDR3 totals 16 residues. Looked up from germline, CDR1 is SGHVS and CDR2 is FNYEAQ.

The chain joins TRBV5-1 to TRBJ2-3; 9 positions match TRBD1. This CDR3 spans 16 amino acids. V was pared by 5 bases and J by 2 bases, with 9 bases of the junction left unmatched. In germline, CDR1 is SGHRS, CDR2 YFSETQ. The CDR3 bases are TGCGCCAGCAGGGACCGGGACAGGGCTGCCACAGATACGCAGTATTTT. It specifies CASRDRDRAATDTQYF.

The chain recombines TRBV7-2 with TRBJ1-1; D possibly corresponds to TRBD1 (5 bases). CDR1 SGHTA and CDR2 FQGNSA come from the germline V gene. The CDR3 has 13 residues. V lost 7 bases and J 10 bases, leaving 19 bases between the germline ends. The CDR3 loop is CASTLDSKGSAFF. DNA for the CDR3: TGTGCCAGCACCCTCGACAGTAAGGGATCAGCTTTCTTT.

In its sample, this clone was seen a few times. This chain connects TRBV19 to TRBJ2-1, with 7 bases matching TRBD2. The germline V gene encodes CDR1 LNHDA and CDR2 SQIVND (reference sequence). Trimming removed 3 bases from V and 2 bases from J; junction bases left unmatched: 7. The CDR3 extends over 16 amino acids. CDR3 nucleotide sequence: TGTGCCAGTAGTATGGAGGGGAGGGCTGCCTACAATGAGCAGTTCTTC. It translates to CASSMEGRAAYNEQFF.

The CDR3 protein is CASSSGTYNEQFF. The CDR3 coding sequence is TGCGCCAGCAGCTCTGGGACATACAATGAGCAGTTCTTC. The rearrangement joins TRBV5-1 to TRBJ2-1, with D maybe TRBD1 (6 bases). Trimming took 3 bases from V and 4 from J, leaving 8 bases between them. This CDR3 contains 13 residues. Germline CDR1 and CDR2: SGHRS and YFSETQ.

This clone was picked up a small number of times. The rearrangement uses TRBV30 and TRBJ1-1; D remains ambiguous. V lost 4 bases and J lost 0, with 15 bases in between. The length of the CDR3 is 15 residues. CDR1 is GTSNPN and CDR2 is SVGIG in the germline V gene (reference sequence). CDR3 coding DNA: TGTGCCTGGACCCCGGGGTTTGCTATGAACACTGAAGCTTTCTTT. Its translation is CAWTPGFAMNTEAFF.

The chain couples TRBV2 to TRBJ2-5, with D possibly being TRBD2 (5 bases). CDR3 length: 15 residues. Looked up from germline, CDR1 is SNHLY and CDR2 is FYNNEI. Trimming took 1 base from V and 4 from J, leaving 13 bases between them. CDR3 nucleotides: TGTGCCAGCAGTGAAGTACTAGGTGCTCGAGAGACCCAGTACTTC. Translated: CASSEVLGARETQYF. Combining the CDR3 with reference TRBV2 and TRBJ2-5 gives the whole variable domain EPEVTQTPSHQVTQMGQEVILRCVPISNHLYFYWYRQILGQKVEFLVSFYNNEISEKSEIFDDQFSVERPDGSNFTLKIRSTKLEDSAMYFCASSEVLGARETQYFGPGTRLLVL.

This clone was seen a handful of times. This chain joins TRBV29-1 and TRBJ2-3; 8 nucleotides match TRBD2. The V gene end was trimmed by 4 bases and the J gene end by 1 base; junction bases not matched to a gene: 4. The germline gives CDR1 SQVTM, CDR2 ANQGSEA. This CDR3 is built from 14 residues. The CDR3 spells CSVVAGGRTDTQYF. CDR3 nucleotides: TGCAGCGTTGTGGCGGGGGGCCGCACAGATACGCAGTATTTT.